Sequencing of this T cell receptor (beta chain) was carried out in a study of T cell clonotyping in hematopoietic cell transplantation. Whole-study findings and limits: No sorting was done, leaving CD4 and CD8 contributions mixed. Higher Inverse Simpson Index values in graft donor and pretransplant recipient predicted broader posttransplant TCR diversity.

TCRdb's table, derived via immunoSEQ multiplex PCR, lists solely in-frame clones and lacks some. The table includes 9,500 to 11,000 clones, about 89% detected once. Comment on this clone: What it binds is unknown.

The CDR3 length is 14 residues. Germline lookup yields CDR1 SGHDT and CDR2 YYEEEE. The ends were cut back, 1 base at V and 3 bases at J, with 10 bases in the middle. The material was PBMCs, obtained 180 days after allogeneic stem cell transplant. The clonotype was recovered from a male patient aged 55 to 69 who had an allogeneic stem cell transplant from an unrelated donor, so the T cells may come from the graft donor. Some clones in this sample may be carry-over from other donors' samples. V is TRBV5-6 and J is TRBJ1-1, with D perhaps matching TRBD1 (6 bases). In DNA, the CDR3 is TGTGCCAGCAGCTTGACAGGGTTGGACACTGAAGCTTTCTTT. Protein product: CASSLTGLDTEAFF.